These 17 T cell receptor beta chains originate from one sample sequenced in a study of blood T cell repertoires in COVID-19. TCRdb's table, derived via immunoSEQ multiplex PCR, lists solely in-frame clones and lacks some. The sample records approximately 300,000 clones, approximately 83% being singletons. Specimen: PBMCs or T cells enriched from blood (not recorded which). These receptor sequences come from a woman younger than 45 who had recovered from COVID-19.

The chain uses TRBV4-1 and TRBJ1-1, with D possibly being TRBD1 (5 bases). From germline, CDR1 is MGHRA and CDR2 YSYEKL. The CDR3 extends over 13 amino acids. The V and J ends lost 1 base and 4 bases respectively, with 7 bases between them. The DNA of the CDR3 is TGCGCCAGCAGCCAAGTCGGGGGCACTGAAGCTTTCTTT. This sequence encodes CASSQVGGTEAFF.

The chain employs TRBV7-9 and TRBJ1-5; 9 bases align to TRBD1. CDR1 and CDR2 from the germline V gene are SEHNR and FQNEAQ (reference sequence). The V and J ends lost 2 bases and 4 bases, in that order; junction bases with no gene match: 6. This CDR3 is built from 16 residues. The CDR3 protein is CASSLSAGTGNQPQHF. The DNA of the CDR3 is TGTGCCAGCAGCTTATCGGCCGGGACAGGGAATCAGCCCCAGCATTTT.

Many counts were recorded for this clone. CDR3 sequence (DNA): TGTGCCAGCAGCTTAGAGGCAGGGATTTACAATGAGCAGTTCTTC. It codes for CASSLEAGIYNEQFF. The genes are TRBV7-9 and TRBJ2-1, with D perhaps matching TRBD1 (5 bases). Trimming cost V 1 base and J 4 bases, with 11 bases left between them. The germline V gene encodes CDR1 SEHNR and CDR2 FQNEAQ (reference sequence). This CDR3 comprises 15 residues.

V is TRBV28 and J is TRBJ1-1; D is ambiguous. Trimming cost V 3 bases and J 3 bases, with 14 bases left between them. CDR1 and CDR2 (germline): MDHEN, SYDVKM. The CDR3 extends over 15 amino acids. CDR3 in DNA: TGTGCCAGCAGTTTTTCCTCAACGGTTGACACTGAAGCTTTCTTT. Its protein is CASSFSSTVDTEAFF.

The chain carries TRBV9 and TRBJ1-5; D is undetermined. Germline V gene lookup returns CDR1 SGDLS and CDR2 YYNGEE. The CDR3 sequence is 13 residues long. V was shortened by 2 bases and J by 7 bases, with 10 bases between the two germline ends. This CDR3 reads CASSVGGRQPQHF. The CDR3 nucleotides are TGTGCCAGCAGCGTCGGAGGTCGGCAGCCCCAGCATTTT.

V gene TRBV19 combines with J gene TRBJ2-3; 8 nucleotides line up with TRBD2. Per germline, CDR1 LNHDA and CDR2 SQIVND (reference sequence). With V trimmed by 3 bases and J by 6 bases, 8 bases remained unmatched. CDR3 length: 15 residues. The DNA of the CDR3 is TGTGCCAGTAGTATCCCCGGGGGGGGCTTGGATACGCAGTATTTT. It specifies CASSIPGGGLDTQYF.

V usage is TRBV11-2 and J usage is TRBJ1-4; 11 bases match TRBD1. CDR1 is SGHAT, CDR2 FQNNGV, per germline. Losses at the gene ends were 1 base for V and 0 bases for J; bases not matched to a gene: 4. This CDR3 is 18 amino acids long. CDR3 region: CASSLGTGGRATNEKLFF. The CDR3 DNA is TGTGCCAGCAGCTTAGGGACAGGGGGCAGGGCAACTAATGAAAAACTGTTTTTT.

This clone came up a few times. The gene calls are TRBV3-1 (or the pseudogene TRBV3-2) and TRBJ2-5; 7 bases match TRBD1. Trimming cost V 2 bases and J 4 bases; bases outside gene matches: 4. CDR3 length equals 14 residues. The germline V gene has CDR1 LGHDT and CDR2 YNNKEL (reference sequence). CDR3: CASSQRGGRETQYF. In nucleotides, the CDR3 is TGTGCCAGCAGCCAACGAGGGGGCAGAGAGACCCAGTACTTC.

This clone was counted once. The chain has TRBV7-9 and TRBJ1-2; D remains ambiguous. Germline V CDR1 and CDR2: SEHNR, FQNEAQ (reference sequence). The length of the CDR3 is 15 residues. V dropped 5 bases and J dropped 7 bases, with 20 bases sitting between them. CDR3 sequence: CASSPPRVVTGGYTF. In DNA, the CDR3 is TGTGCCAGCAGCCCCCCCAGAGTAGTTACGGGTGGCTACACCTTC.

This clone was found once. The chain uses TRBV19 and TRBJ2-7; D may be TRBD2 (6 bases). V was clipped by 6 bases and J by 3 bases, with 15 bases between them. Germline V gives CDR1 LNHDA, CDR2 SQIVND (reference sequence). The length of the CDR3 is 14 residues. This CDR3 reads CASSISQTSYEQYF. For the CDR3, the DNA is TGTGCCAGTAGCATCAGCCAGACTAGCTACGAGCAGTACTTC.

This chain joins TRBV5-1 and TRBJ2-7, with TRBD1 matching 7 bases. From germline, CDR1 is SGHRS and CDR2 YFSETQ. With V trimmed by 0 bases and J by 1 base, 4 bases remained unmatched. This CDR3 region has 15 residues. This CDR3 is CASSLVGTASYEQYF. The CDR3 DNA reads TGCGCCAGCAGCTTGGTAGGGACAGCGTCCTACGAGCAGTACTTC.

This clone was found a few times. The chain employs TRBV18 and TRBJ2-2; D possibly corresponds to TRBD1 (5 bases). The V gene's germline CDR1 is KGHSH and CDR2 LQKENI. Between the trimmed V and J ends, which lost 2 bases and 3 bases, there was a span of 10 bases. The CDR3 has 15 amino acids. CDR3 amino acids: CASSPTRVDTGELFF. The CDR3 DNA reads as TGTGCCAGCTCACCAACCAGGGTGGACACCGGGGAGCTGTTTTTT. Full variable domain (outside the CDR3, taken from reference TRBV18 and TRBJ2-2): NAGVMQNPRHLVRRRGQEARLRCSPMKGHSHVYWYRQLPEEGLKFMVYLQKENIIDESGMPKERFSAEFPKEGPSILRIQQVVRGDSAAYFCASSPTRVDTGELFFGEGSRLTVL.

CDR3 nucleotides: TGTGCCAGCAGTTACTCCTGGACAGCCCTCAATCAGCCCCAGCATTTT. It translates to CASSYSWTALNQPQHF. The V and J genes are TRBV6-2 or TRBV6-3 and TRBJ1-5; TRBD1 is a possible D gene (6 bases). The V end was cut by 0 bases, the J end by 3 bases, with 12 bases between. The CDR3 contains 16 residues. The germline V gene encodes CDR1 MNHEY and CDR2 SVGEGT.

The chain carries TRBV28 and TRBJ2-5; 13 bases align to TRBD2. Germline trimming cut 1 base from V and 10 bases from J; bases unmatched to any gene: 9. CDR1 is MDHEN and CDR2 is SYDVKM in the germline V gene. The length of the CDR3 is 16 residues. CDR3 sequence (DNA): TGTGCCAGCAGTTTATTAGGAACTAGCGGGGGGGCCGACCAGTACTTC. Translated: CASSLLGTSGGADQYF.

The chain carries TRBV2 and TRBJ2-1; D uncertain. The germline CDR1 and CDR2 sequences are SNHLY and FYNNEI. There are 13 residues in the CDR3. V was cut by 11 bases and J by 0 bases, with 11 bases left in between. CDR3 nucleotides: TGTGCCTCCAGAGGAACCTCCTACAATGAGCAGTTCTTC. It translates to CASRGTSYNEQFF.

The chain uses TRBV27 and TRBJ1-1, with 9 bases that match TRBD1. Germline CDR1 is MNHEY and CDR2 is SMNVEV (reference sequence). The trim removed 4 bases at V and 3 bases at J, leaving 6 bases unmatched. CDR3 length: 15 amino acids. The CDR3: CASSYMDRGYTEAFF. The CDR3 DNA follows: TGTGCCAGCAGTTACATGGACAGGGGTTACACTGAAGCTTTCTTT.

The CDR3 DNA reads TGTGCCAGCAGTCCATTAGCGGGAACGCGAGAGCAGTTCTTC. Its translation is CASSPLAGTREQFF. The chain uses TRBV27 and TRBJ2-1; 8 nucleotides agree with TRBD2. The V segment lost 5 bases and the J segment 10 bases; nucleotides outside the gene matches: 10. The germline CDR1 and CDR2 sequences are MNHEY and SMNVEV (reference sequence). The CDR3 consists of 14 residues.